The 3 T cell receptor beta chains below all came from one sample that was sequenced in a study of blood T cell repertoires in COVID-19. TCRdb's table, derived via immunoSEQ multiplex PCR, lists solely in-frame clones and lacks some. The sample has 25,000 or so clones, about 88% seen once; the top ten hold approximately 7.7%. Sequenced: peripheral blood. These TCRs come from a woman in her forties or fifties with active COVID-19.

This CDR3 reads CASSFIQVEQFF. DNA for the CDR3: TGTGCCAGCAGCTTCATTCAGGTTGAGCAGTTCTTC. The J gene is TRBJ2-1, the V gene TRBV7-9; D is undetermined. The CDR3 extends over 12 amino acids. Looked up from germline, CDR1 is SEHNR and CDR2 is FQNEAQ (reference sequence). V was pared by 3 bases and J by 9 bases, with 9 bases between.

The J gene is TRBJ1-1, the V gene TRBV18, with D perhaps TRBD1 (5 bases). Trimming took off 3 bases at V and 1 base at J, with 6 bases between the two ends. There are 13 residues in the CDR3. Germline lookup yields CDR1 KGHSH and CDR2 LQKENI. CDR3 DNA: TGTGCCAGCTCACCCACAGGGAACACTGAAGCTTTCTTT. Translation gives CASSPTGNTEAFF.

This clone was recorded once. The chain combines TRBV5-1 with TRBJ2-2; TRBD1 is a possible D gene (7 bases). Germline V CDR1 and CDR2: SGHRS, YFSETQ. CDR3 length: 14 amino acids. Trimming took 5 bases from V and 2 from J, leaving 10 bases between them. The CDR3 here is CASRRDRNTGELFF. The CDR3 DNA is TGCGCCAGCAGGCGGGACAGAAACACCGGGGAGCTGTTTTTT.